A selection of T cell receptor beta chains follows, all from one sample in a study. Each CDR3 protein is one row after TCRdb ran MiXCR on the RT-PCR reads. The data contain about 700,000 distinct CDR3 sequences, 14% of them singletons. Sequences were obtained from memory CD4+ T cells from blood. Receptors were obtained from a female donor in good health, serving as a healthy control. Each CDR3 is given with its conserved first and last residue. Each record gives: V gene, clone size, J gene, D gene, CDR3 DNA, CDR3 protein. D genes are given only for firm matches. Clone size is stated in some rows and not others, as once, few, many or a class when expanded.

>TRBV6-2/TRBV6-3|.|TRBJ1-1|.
TGTGCCAGCAGTTTCAATCCGGAGACTGAAGCTTTCTTT
CASSFNPETEAFF
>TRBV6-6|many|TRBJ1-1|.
TGTGCCAGCAAGGGCTCGGGGATCACTGAAGCTTTCTTT
CASKGSGITEAFF
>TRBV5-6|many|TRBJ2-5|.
TGTGCCAGCAGCCGCTGGCAGGCCGGACAAGAGACCCAGTACTTC
CASSRWQAGQETQYF
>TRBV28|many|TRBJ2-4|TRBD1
TGTGCCAGCAGTCCGGGACAGGAAAACATTCAGTACTTC
CASSPGQENIQYF
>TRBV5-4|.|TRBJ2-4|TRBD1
TGTGCCAGCAGCATCACAGGGGGCAAAAACATTCAGTACTTC
CASSITGGKNIQYF
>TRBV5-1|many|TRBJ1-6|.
TGCGCCAGCAGCTTAATGGACGGCTATAATTCACCCCTCCACTTT
CASSLMDGYNSPLHF
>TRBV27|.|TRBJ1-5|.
TGTGCCAGCAGACTCTTTGGGGGGGCGAACAATCAGCCCCAGCATTTT
CASRLFGGANNQPQHF
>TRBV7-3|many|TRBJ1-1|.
TGTGCCAGCAGCTTATTGGCGGGGTTTGACACTGAAGCTTTCTTT
CASSLLAGFDTEAFF
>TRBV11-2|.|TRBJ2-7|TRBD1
TGTGCCAGCAGCTTACGACAGGGGGGCAACGAGCAGTACTTC
CASSLRQGGNEQYF
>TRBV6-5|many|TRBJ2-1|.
TGTGCCAGCAGTTACTCGCTAGCGACGGGCGATGAGCAGTTCTTC
CASSYSLATGDEQFF
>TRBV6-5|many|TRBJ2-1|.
TGTGCCAGCAGTTCTCCCAGGGGAGCGAATGAGCAGTTCTTC
CASSSPRGANEQFF
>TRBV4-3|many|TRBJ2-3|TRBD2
TGCGCCAGCAGCCAGGGGACTAGCGGGAGCGGCACAGATACGCAGTATTTT
CASSQGTSGSGTDTQYF
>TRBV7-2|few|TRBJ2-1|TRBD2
TGTGCCAGCAGCTCCGATGTAGCGGGGTACAATGAGCAGTTCTTC
CASSSDVAGYNEQFF
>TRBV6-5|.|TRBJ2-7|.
TGTGCCAGCAGTTACCAGAGCCACGAGCAGTACTTC
CASSYQSHEQYF
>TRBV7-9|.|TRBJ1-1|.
TGTGCCAGCAGCTTAGTAGGCGGGACGGCCAACACTGAAGCTTTCTTT
CASSLVGGTANTEAFF
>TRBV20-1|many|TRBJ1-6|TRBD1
TGCAGTGCTCGGGACAGGGGTGATTCACCCCTCCACTTT
CSARDRGDSPLHF
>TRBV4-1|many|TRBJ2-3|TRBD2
TGCGCCAGCCGCCTTATGACTAGCGCTGTCTCAGATACGCAGTATTTT
CASRLMTSAVSDTQYF
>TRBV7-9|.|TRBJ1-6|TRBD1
TGTGCCAGCAGCCCGGGACAGGGGGCTGATTCACCCCTCCACTTT
CASSPGQGADSPLHF
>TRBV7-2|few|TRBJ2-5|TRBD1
TGTGCCAGCAGCGTTAACAGGGGCCAAGAGACCCAGTACTTC
CASSVNRGQETQYF
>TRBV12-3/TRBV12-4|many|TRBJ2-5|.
TGTGCCAGCAGTTTACGGCAGGCAGGCCAAGAGACCCAGTACTTC
CASSLRQAGQETQYF
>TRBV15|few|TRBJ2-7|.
TGTGCCACCAGCAGAGATACCCGGGAGCAGTACTTC
CATSRDTREQYF
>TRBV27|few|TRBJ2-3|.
TGTGCCAGCAGAGCGGCTACCTGGTACACAGATACGCAGTATTTT
CASRAATWYTDTQYF
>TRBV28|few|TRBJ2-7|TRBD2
TGTGCCATCCGTCGCGGGGGGGGCTCCTACGAGCAGTACTTC
CAIRRGGGSYEQYF
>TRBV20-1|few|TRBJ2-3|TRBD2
TGCAGTGCTAGTATAGCGGGAGGGCCTCAGGCGGGCACAGATACGCAGTATTTT
CSASIAGGPQAGTDTQYF
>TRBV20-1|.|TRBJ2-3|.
TGCAGTGCTAGAAACATTAAAGGTGTAGATACGCAGTATTTT
CSARNIKGVDTQYF
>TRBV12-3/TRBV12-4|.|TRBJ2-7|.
TGTGCCAGTAGGCGTGGGAGCGAGCAGTACTTC
CASRRGSEQYF
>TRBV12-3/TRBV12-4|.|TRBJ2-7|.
TGTGCCAGCCGTTCGTCCGGGAGCGGTGGCGAGCAGTACTTC
CASRSSGSGGEQYF
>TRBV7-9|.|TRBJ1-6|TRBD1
TGTGCCAGCAGCTTATGGGACAGGGATAATTCACCCCTCCACTTT
CASSLWDRDNSPLHF
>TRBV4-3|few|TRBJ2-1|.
TGCGCCAGCAGCCAAGATATTGGGGGGATGTGGGGCCATGAGCAGTTCTTC
CASSQDIGGMWGHEQFF